Listed below are T cell receptor beta chains from one sample, sequenced in a study of CD8+ T cells in alopecia areata. TCRdb's copy holds only in-frame clones and misses some; the assay was immunoSEQ multiplex PCR. The table shows roughly 150,000 clones, with under 60% occurring only once. This material consisted of CD8+ T cells sorted from blood, taken at week 0. The receptors shown here come from a human donor with alopecia areata. Each CDR3 is given with its conserved first and last residue.

J gene: TRBJ1-6; V gene: TRBV2; CDR3 protein: CASSGTGSHSPLHF
J gene: TRBJ1-1; V gene: TRBV7-8; CDR3 protein: CASSGQGNTEAFF
J gene: TRBJ2-1; V gene: TRBV10-1; CDR3 protein: CASSEFGGQNNEQFF
J gene: TRBJ1-2; V gene: TRBV29-1; CDR3 protein: CSVLGTGGNGYTF
J gene: TRBJ2-7; V gene: TRBV30; CDR3 protein: CAWSPSYEQYF
J gene: TRBJ2-3; V gene: TRBV19; CDR3 protein: CASSMTGTDTQYF
J gene: TRBJ1-2; V gene: TRBV9; CDR3 protein: CASKRQDYGYTF
J gene: TRBJ1-5; V gene: TRBV6-1; CDR3 protein: CASSAVEGNQPQHF
J gene: TRBJ2-3; V gene: TRBV4-3; CDR3 protein: CASSQDGAEHTDTQYF
J gene: TRBJ1-5; V gene: TRBV7-2; CDR3 protein: CASSSTTGQPQHF
J gene: TRBJ2-7; V gene: TRBV4-3; CDR3 protein: CASSPGGGRSLGEQYF
J gene: TRBJ1-6; V gene: TRBV2; CDR3 protein: CASSDVVTGNSPLHF
J gene: TRBJ2-7; V gene: TRBV7-2; CDR3 protein: CASSLVFGTAYEQYF
J gene: TRBJ1-1; V gene: TRBV29-1; CDR3 protein: CSVEAGRAFF
J gene: TRBJ2-7; V gene: TRBV5-6; CDR3 protein: CASSTGQSYEQYF
J gene: TRBJ2-1; V gene: TRBV29-1; CDR3 protein: CSVGGGLANEQFF
J gene: TRBJ2-1; V gene: TRBV11-2; CDR3 protein: CASSLGGTGLYNEQFF
J gene: TRBJ2-7; V gene: TRBV30; CDR3 protein: CAWSLRTGREQYF
J gene: TRBJ1-2; V gene: TRBV11-2; CDR3 protein: CASSPRTVPRDGYTF
J gene: TRBJ2-5; V gene: TRBV7-8; CDR3 protein: CASSLGIKLQETQYF
J gene: TRBJ2-3; V gene: TRBV5-1; CDR3 protein: CASSGFGVSEWGTDTQYF
J gene: TRBJ2-3; V gene: TRBV5-1; CDR3 protein: CASSLSWGRDTQYF
J gene: TRBJ1-1; V gene: TRBV4-3; CDR3 protein: CASSQDRGLGTEAFF
J gene: TRBJ1-5; V gene: TRBV9; CDR3 protein: CASSVRDNQPQHF
J gene: TRBJ1-2; V gene: TRBV30; CDR3 protein: CAWSRLVGYTF
J gene: TRBJ2-7; V gene: TRBV5-5; CDR3 protein: CASSSTGGADYEQYF
J gene: TRBJ1-2; V gene: TRBV19; CDR3 protein: CASSPSGQGAISIYGYTF
J gene: TRBJ1-1; V gene: TRBV25-1; CDR3 protein: CASSEGPEAFF